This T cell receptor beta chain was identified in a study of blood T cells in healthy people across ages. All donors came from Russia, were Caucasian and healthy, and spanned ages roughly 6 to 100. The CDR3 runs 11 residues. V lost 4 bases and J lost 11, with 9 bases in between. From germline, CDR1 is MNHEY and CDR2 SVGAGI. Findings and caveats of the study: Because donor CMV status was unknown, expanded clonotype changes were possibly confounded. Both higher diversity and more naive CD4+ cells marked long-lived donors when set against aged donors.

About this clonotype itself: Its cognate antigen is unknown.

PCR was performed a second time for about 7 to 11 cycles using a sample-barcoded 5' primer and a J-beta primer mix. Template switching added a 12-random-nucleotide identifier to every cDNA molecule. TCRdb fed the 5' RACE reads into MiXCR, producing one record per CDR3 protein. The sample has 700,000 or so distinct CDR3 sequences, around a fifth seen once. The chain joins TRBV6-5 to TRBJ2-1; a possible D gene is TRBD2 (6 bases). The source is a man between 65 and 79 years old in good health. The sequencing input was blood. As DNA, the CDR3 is TGTGCCAGCAGTTCGGGACTCCAGCAGTTCTTC. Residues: CASSSGLQQFF.